This entry describes one TCR beta chain. This record comes from a study of blood T cell repertoires in COVID-19. Whole-study context: Acute-phase and convalescent COVID-19 samples originated in the United States, Italy and Spain. Nucleic acid was either cDNA or gDNA, and it came from T cells, B-cell-depleted T cells, or PBMCs.

Recruits, aged about 18 to 95 years, lived in 20 to 30 US areas. From germline, CDR1 is SQVTM and CDR2 ANQGSEA. Trimming stripped 6 bases from V and 8 bases from J, with 19 bases between. The CDR3 is made up of 14 amino acids. As handled by the study authors: Estimated nucleated cell counts came from reference gene primer amplification. The repertoire was sequenced with immunoSEQ multiplex PCR; TCRdb's copy has only in-frame clones and lacks some. V, J and clone size were drawn from that table, and D and trimming were deduced from the DNA. The data contain fewer than 200,000 clones, about four fifths of them seen just once; the ten biggest clones take up 3.6%.

This chain joins TRBV29-1 and TRBJ2-2; D remains ambiguous. The sequence was obtained from a woman in her 50s in a cohort exposed to, infected with or recovered from COVID-19 (not recorded which). Sequencing was carried out using PBMCs or T cells enriched from blood (not recorded which). Here the CDR3 DNA reads TGCAGCGTCGCAGGATCCCCTTCGCTGGGGGAGCTGTTTTTT. As protein: CSVAGSPSLGELFF.